Detailed here is one T cell receptor beta chain. Its target is not known. This record comes from a study of T cell responses to AZD1222 COVID-19 vaccine. Study results and caveats: Reports indicate that nearly half of spike-specific TCRs are directed at unmutated variant regions. Spike-specific TCR breadth rose after two AZD1222 doses, and depth rose as well. Vaccine-related CD4 TCRs covered spike, predominating at 160-218 and 743-854. The donor cohort was predominantly white British with a female majority, and clonal diversity may have been underestimated.

Germline lookup yields CDR1 SGHAT and CDR2 FQNNGV. The ends were cut back, 5 bases at V and 4 bases at J, with 18 bases in the middle. The CDR3 sequence is 16 residues long. The assay was immunoSEQ multiplex PCR, and TCRdb's table has in-frame clones only and misses some. The sample has roughly 99,000 clones, 70% to 90% seen once. The V and J genes are TRBV11-2 and TRBJ1-3, with D possibly matching TRBD1 (5 bases). The material was peripheral blood, obtained on day 0 of AZD1222 vaccination. This receptor was obtained from an adult in good health. As DNA, the CDR3 is TGTGCCAGCAGCCTGCAGGCAGGGAACGGGGGAAACACCATATATTTT. Residues: CASSLQAGNGGNTIYF.